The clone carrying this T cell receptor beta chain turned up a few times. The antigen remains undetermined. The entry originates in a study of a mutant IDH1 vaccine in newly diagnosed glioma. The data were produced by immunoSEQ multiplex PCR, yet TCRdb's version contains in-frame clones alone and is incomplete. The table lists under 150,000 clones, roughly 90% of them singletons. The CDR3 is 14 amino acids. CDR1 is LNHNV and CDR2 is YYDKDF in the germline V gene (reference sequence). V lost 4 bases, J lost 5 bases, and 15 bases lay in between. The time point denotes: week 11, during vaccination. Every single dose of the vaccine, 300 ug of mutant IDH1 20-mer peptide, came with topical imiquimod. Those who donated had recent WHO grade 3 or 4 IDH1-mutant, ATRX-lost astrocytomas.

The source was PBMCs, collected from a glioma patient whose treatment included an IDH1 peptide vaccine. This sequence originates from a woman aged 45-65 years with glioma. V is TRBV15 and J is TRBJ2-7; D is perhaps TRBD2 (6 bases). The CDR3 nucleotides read TGTGCCACCAGCATCTCCGGGAGCGCGCACGAGCAGTACTTC. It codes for CATSISGSAHEQYF.